This passage covers 25 T cell receptor beta chains from one sample sequenced in a study of Ad26.COV2.S vaccination and SARS-CoV-2 variants. TCRdb keeps only in-frame clones here, not all; method: immunoSEQ multiplex PCR. The sample holds 350,000 to 500,000 clones, around nine tenths seen once. The treatment: around 19 received Ad26.COV2.S at low or high dose, single or two shots; about five received placebo; per-sample allocation not given. Samples analyzed were those drawn on day 63 after the first vaccine or placebo injection. The sequencing here drew on peripheral blood, taken in a trial of Ad26.COV2.S vaccine versus placebo. The receptors shown here come from a person between 18 and 60 years old who received the Ad26.COV2.S COVID-19 vaccine or a placebo.

The gene calls are TRBV4-2 and TRBJ2-6; D call uncertain. The CDR3 loop spans 15 amino acids. The germline CDR1 and CDR2 sequences are LGHNA and YNFKEQ. Trimming removed 1 base at V and 0 bases at J, with 4 bases between. The CDR3 sequence is CASSQVYSGANVLTF. CDR3 bases: TGTGCCAGCAGCCAAGTATACTCTGGGGCCAACGTCCTGACTTTC.

The V call is TRBV19, the J call TRBJ2-7; 9 bases line up with TRBD1. The CDR3 runs to 15 residues. Germline-derived CDR1 and CDR2 are LNHDA and SQIVND (reference sequence). J was trimmed by 5 bases and V by 6 bases; bases with no gene match: 11. The CDR3 here is CASSKVRDRVNEQYF. CDR3 bases: TGTGCCAGTAGCAAGGTCCGGGACAGGGTCAACGAGCAGTACTTC.

This chain joins TRBV7-2 and TRBJ2-5; D remains unclear. CDR3 length equals 11 residues. V lost 5 bases and J 5 bases, leaving 6 bases between the germline ends. The germline gives CDR1 SGHTA, CDR2 FQGNSA. CDR3 amino acids: CASSHSETQYF. The CDR3 nucleotides read TGTGCCAGCAGCCATTCCGAGACCCAGTACTTC. Variable domain in full (rest from reference TRBV7-2 and TRBJ2-5): GAGVSQSPSNKVTEKGKDVELRCDPISGHTALYWYRQSLGQGLEFLIYFQGNSAPDKSGLPSDRFSAERTGGSVSTLTIQRTQQEDSAVYLCASSHSETQYFGPGTRLLVL.

The CDR3 protein is CASSPQGAAEKLFF. CDR3 DNA: TGTGCCAGCAGCCCACAGGGGGCGGCCGAAAAACTGTTTTTT. The rearrangement links TRBV6-2 or TRBV6-3 to TRBJ1-4, with 9 bases lining up with TRBD1. V was clipped by 6 bases and J by 8 bases; unmatched bases: 7. Per germline, CDR1 MNHEY and CDR2 SVGEGT. The CDR3 sequence is 14 residues long.

The rearrangement links TRBV28 to TRBJ1-1; no definite D call. This CDR3 has 13 residues. The V and J ends lost 3 bases and 4 bases respectively, with 9 bases between them. Germline-derived CDR1 and CDR2 are MDHEN and SYDVKM. The CDR3, as DNA: TGTGCCAGCAGTTTTAGAGGTCGCACTGAAGCTTTCTTT. This encodes CASSFRGRTEAFF.

The rearrangement links TRBV6-5 to TRBJ1-1, with 7 bases that match TRBD1. Germline V gives CDR1 MNHEY, CDR2 SVGAGI. V was clipped by 0 bases and J by 1 base; unmatched bases: 2. This CDR3 has 15 amino acids. This chain's CDR3 is CASSYSDRANTEAFF. The CDR3 DNA reads as TGTGCCAGCAGTTACTCAGACAGGGCGAACACTGAAGCTTTCTTT.

The chain links TRBV4-3 to TRBJ2-2; 9 positions agree with TRBD1. J gave up 7 bases and V 0 bases, and 9 bases lay outside the gene matches. The CDR3 contains 17 residues. Germline-derived CDR1 and CDR2 are LGHNA and YSLEER. For the CDR3, the DNA is TGCGCCAGCAGCCAAGATCTTACAGGGGGCAACGGCGGGGAGCTGTTTTTT. Translated: CASSQDLTGGNGGELFF.

This sequence joins TRBV28 and TRBJ1-6; 9 nucleotides match TRBD1. Germline trimming cut 5 bases from V and 8 bases from J; bases unmatched to any gene: 4. The CDR3 runs 14 residues. Germline V lookup: CDR1 MDHEN, CDR2 SYDVKM. The CDR3 DNA is TGTGCCAGCAGTCCGGGGGACAGGGATTCACCCCTCCACTTT. Its translation: CASSPGDRDSPLHF.

The V gene is TRBV7-3, the J gene TRBJ2-3; 12 bases are shared with TRBD2. CDR1 and CDR2 from the germline V gene are SGHTA and FQGTGA. V lost 5 bases, J lost 2 bases, and 5 bases stayed unmatched. This CDR3 is 16 amino acids long. This CDR3 is CASSATSGGTTDTQYF. CDR3 nucleotides: TGTGCCAGCAGCGCTACTAGCGGGGGGACCACAGATACGCAGTATTTT.

V is TRBV7-9 and J is TRBJ1-1, with 8 bases that match TRBD1. This CDR3 region has 17 residues. The V segment lost 5 bases and the J segment 0 bases; nucleotides outside the gene matches: 11. CDR1 is SEHNR and CDR2 is FQNEAQ in the germline V gene (reference sequence). The CDR3: CASSGRGRGLMNTEAFF. DNA of the CDR3: TGTGCCAGCAGCGGGCGGGGCAGGGGGCTTATGAACACTGAAGCTTTCTTT.

The J gene is TRBJ2-3, the V gene TRBV5-4, with D perhaps matching TRBD1 (5 bases). V lost 4 bases to trimming and J lost 1 base, with 10 bases between them. Germline lookup yields CDR1 SGHNT and CDR2 YYREEE (reference sequence). The CDR3 length is 14 residues. CDR3 in DNA: TGTGCCAGCAGCCCCGAGACAGGCACAGATACGCAGTATTTT. This encodes CASSPETGTDTQYF.

The V and J genes are TRBV6-5 and TRBJ2-1, with TRBD1 matching 7 bases. Per germline, CDR1 MNHEY and CDR2 SVGAGI. The trim removed 6 bases at V and 7 bases at J, leaving 12 bases unmatched. The CDR3 has 15 residues. CDR3 nucleotides: TGTGCCAGCAGGAATACAGGGGTTTGGAGAAATGAGCAGTTCTTC. Amino acids: CASRNTGVWRNEQFF.

V usage is TRBV6-5 and J usage is TRBJ1-1; D perhaps matches TRBD1 (5 bases). This CDR3 has 14 amino acids. Between the trimmed V and J ends, which lost 8 bases and 6 bases, there was a span of 19 bases. Germline V gene sequence: CDR1 MNHEY, CDR2 SVGAGI. The CDR3, as DNA: TGTGCCAGCCTTCGGGGACGGGGAAGGTCTGAAGCTTTCTTT. This translates into CASLRGRGRSEAFF.

The chain joins TRBV24-1 to TRBJ2-3; D gene ambiguous. V was clipped by 4 bases and J by 0 bases, with 10 bases between them. This CDR3 comprises 15 residues. Germline CDR1 is KGHDR and CDR2 is SFDVKD. In nucleotides, the CDR3 is TGTGCCACCAGTGACCTAAACTTAAGCACAGATACGCAGTATTTT. Encoded protein: CATSDLNLSTDTQYF.

The rearrangement links TRBV19 to TRBJ2-5; D gene uncertain. Germline values: CDR1 LNHDA, CDR2 SQIVND (reference sequence). Trimming took off 3 bases at V and 1 base at J, with 15 bases between the two ends. This CDR3 contains 16 residues. CDR3 residues: CASSIGVGEIQETQYF. As DNA, the CDR3 is TGTGCCAGTAGTATTGGAGTAGGAGAAATCCAAGAGACCCAGTACTTC.

V is TRBV5-4 and J is TRBJ2-7; D not resolved. The V and J ends lost 0 bases and 5 bases respectively, with 3 bases between them. Germline V gene sequence: CDR1 SGHNT, CDR2 YYREEE (reference sequence). The CDR3 length is 11 residues. CDR3 bases: TGTGCCAGCAGCTTGGAGGACGAGCAGTACTTC. This gives the protein CASSLEDEQYF.

The chain joins TRBV27 to TRBJ2-6; the D is unclear. Trimming removed 5 bases at V and 0 bases at J, with 17 bases between. Germline CDR1 is MNHEY and CDR2 is SMNVEV (reference sequence). This CDR3 is 18 amino acids long. The CDR3 bases are TGTGCCAGCAGTCGACTGGGTCCGACCCCCTCTGGGGCCAACGTCCTGACTTTC. It translates to CASSRLGPTPSGANVLTF.

The gene calls are TRBV4-1 and TRBJ1-3; 8 bases fit TRBD1. The V gene end was trimmed by 0 bases and the J gene end by 3 bases; junction bases not matched to a gene: 4. The germline gives CDR1 MGHRA, CDR2 YSYEKL. CDR3 length equals 16 residues. The CDR3 loop reads CASSQEDRDIGNTIYF. The CDR3 DNA follows: TGCGCCAGCAGCCAAGAGGACAGGGACATTGGAAACACCATATATTTT.

The CDR3 DNA is TGCGCCAGCAGCCAAGACAGGGCGCCGCCAGGAAAACTGTTTTTT. Protein: CASSQDRAPPGKLFF. V and J are TRBV4-3 and TRBJ1-4, with D possibly being TRBD1 (5 bases). The CDR3 is made up of 15 amino acids. The germline V gene has CDR1 LGHNA and CDR2 YSLEER. V was shortened by 0 bases and J by 10 bases, with 15 bases between the two germline ends.

V is TRBV7-2 and J is TRBJ2-7, with D possibly being TRBD2 (7 bases). This CDR3 has 16 residues. CDR1 and CDR2 from the germline V gene are SGHTA and FQGNSA. Trimming removed 7 bases at V and 5 bases at J, with 24 bases between. CDR3 bases: TGTGCCAGCACCCCCGGGTTCGGGGGGCCGGGCAACGAGCAGTACTTC. Translating it yields CASTPGFGGPGNEQYF. The full variable domain, completed using reference TRBV7-2 and TRBJ2-7, is GAGVSQSPSNKVTEKGKDVELRCDPISGHTALYWYRQSLGQGLEFLIYFQGNSAPDKSGLPSDRFSAERTGGSVSTLTIQRTQQEDSAVYLCASTPGFGGPGNEQYFGPGTRLTVT.

The J gene is TRBJ2-2, the V gene TRBV23-1, with TRBD2 as a possible D gene (5 bases). TRBV23-1 carries the ORF label, with uncertain function. The CDR3 has 15 residues. Trimming shortened V by 7 bases and J by 2 bases, and 14 bases separated the two germline ends. The CDR3 DNA reads TGCGCCAGCACGGTACAGCGGACCAACACCGGGGAGCTGTTTTTT. Protein sequence: CASTVQRTNTGELFF.

The V call is TRBV7-9, the J call TRBJ1-4, with 11 bases lining up with TRBD1. The trim removed 3 bases at V and 8 bases at J, leaving 8 bases unmatched. The germline gives CDR1 SEHNR, CDR2 FQNEAQ (reference sequence). This CDR3 contains 16 residues. The CDR3 is CASSFSGTGGYEKLFF. In DNA form, the CDR3 reads TGTGCCAGCAGCTTCTCCGGGACAGGGGGATACGAAAAACTGTTTTTT.

This rearrangement joins TRBV10-3 to TRBJ1-6; D unresolved. The length of the CDR3 is 15 residues. V was trimmed by 0 bases and J by 10 bases, leaving 13 bases between them. Germline V gene data show CDR1 as ENHRY and CDR2 as SYGVKD. The CDR3 loop is CAISESGGFNSPLHF. The CDR3 DNA reads as TGTGCCATCAGTGAGTCGGGAGGATTTAACTCACCCCTCCACTTT.

There are a few counts of this clone. The chain links TRBV25-1 to TRBJ1-6; 9 nucleotides match TRBD1. Germline-derived CDR1 and CDR2 are MGHDK and SYGVNS. The CDR3 is made up of 16 amino acids. The junction had 4 bases not matched to a gene; V was cut back by 2 bases and J by 5 bases. The CDR3, as DNA: TGTGCCAGCAGTGAAAAAACAGGGGGCCATAATTCACCCCTCCACTTT. Translating it yields CASSEKTGGHNSPLHF. The full variable domain, with the rest looked up from reference TRBV25-1 and TRBJ1-6, is EADIYQTPRYLVIGTGKKITLECSQTMGHDKMYWYQQDPGMELHLIHYSYGVNSTEKGDLSSESTVSRIRTEHFPLTLESARPSHTSQYLCASSEKTGGHNSPLHFGNGTRLTVT.

The V call is TRBV6-5, the J call TRBJ2-1; maybe TRBD1 (6 bases). Germline loops: CDR1 MNHEY, CDR2 SVGAGI. This CDR3 has 15 residues. The V gene lost 6 bases and the J gene lost 0 bases, with 12 bases spanning the gap. Written as DNA, the CDR3 is TGTGCCAGCAGGATAACAGGGACCTCCTACAATGAGCAGTTCTTC. This encodes CASRITGTSYNEQFF.